A selection of T cell receptor beta chains follows, all from one sample in a study of blood T cell repertoires in COVID-19. Measured with immunoSEQ multiplex PCR; TCRdb has only the in-frame clones, and not every one. This table holds a few hundred thousand clones, 84% found once. Sample: peripheral blood. The receptors originated from a woman aged 40 to 50 who had recovered from COVID-19. CDR3s include the opening cysteine and the closing phenylalanine or tryptophan. The order of the fields is clone size, D gene, J gene, V gene, CDR3 protein, CDR3 DNA. The D gene is left open where the match is weak. Some rows mark clone size as missing; the rest say once, few, many or name a class of expanded clone.

>NA|NA|TRBJ2-2|TRBV6-2/TRBV6-3
CASSPYFGELFF
TGTGCCAGCAGTCCATACTTCGGGGAGCTGTTTTTT
>NA|TRBD1|TRBJ1-1|TRBV10-3
CAISAGQGVSSTEAFF
TGTGCCATCAGCGCTGGACAGGGAGTCTCTTCGACCGAAGCTTTCTTT
>NA|TRBD1|TRBJ2-7|TRBV11-3
CASSIFGDRGYEQYF
TGTGCCAGCAGCATTTTTGGGGACAGGGGCTACGAGCAGTACTTC
>NA|TRBD1|TRBJ2-2|TRBV4-3
CASSRKGQGGTGELFF
TGCGCCAGCAGCCGGAAGGGACAGGGTGGAACCGGGGAGCTGTTTTTT
>NA|TRBD1|TRBJ1-4|TRBV6-5
CASSYSLGQGNEKLFF
TGTGCCAGCAGTTACTCACTCGGACAGGGAAATGAAAAACTGTTTTTT
>NA|TRBD1|TRBJ1-1|TRBV7-9
CASSAQGATEAFF
TGTGCCAGCAGCGCACAGGGGGCCACTGAAGCTTTCTTT
>NA|NA|TRBJ1-1|TRBV6-5
CASSYSGRNTEAFF
TGTGCCAGCAGTTACTCGGGGAGAAACACTGAAGCTTTCTTT
>NA|TRBD2|TRBJ2-5|TRBV5-1
CASSPLQLAAGETQYF
TGCGCCAGCAGCCCTTTACAACTAGCGGCGGGAGAGACCCAGTACTTC
>NA|NA|TRBJ2-6|TRBV4-3
CASSQALGHNSGANVLTF
TGCGCCAGCAGCCAAGCTTTAGGACATAACTCTGGGGCCAACGTCCTGACTTTC
>few|NA|TRBJ1-5|TRBV27
CASSLKGALQPQHF
TGTGCCAGCAGTTTGAAAGGGGCCCTTCAGCCCCAGCATTTT
>NA|TRBD1|TRBJ2-3|TRBV5-1
CASSLEGGASTDTQYF
TGCGCCAGCAGCTTGGAAGGGGGCGCGAGCACAGATACGCAGTATTTT
>NA|NA|TRBJ2-3|TRBV9
CASSVWESSTDTQYF
TGTGCCAGCAGCGTATGGGAGTCTAGCACAGATACGCAGTATTTT
>few|NA|TRBJ2-2|TRBV21-1
CASSKRWDREDGELFF
TGTGCCAGCAGCAAACGGTGGGACAGGGAGGACGGGGAGCTGTTTTTT
>few|TRBD1|TRBJ2-4|TRBV7-2
CASSLEQGARNIQYF
TGTGCCAGCAGCTTAGAACAGGGGGCGCGCAACATTCAGTACTTC
>NA|TRBD1|TRBJ2-7|TRBV7-2
CASSKLGTAYEQYF
TGTGCCAGCAGCAAACTCGGGACAGCCTACGAGCAGTACTTC
>once|NA|TRBJ1-1|TRBV7-8
CASSTQLTGNSEAFF
TGTGCCAGCAGCACACAACTGACGGGGAACTCTGAAGCTTTCTTT
>NA|NA|TRBJ1-1|TRBV3-1/TRBV3-2
CASSQRGSWNTEAFF
TGTGCCAGCAGCCAAAGGGGAAGCTGGAACACTGAAGCTTTCTTT
>NA|TRBD1|TRBJ2-3|TRBV19
CASSVTGALTDTQYF
TGTGCCAGTAGTGTGACAGGGGCTCTCACAGATACGCAGTATTTT
>NA|NA|TRBJ1-5|TRBV19
CASSRPNQPQHF
TGTGCCAGTAGTAGGCCCAATCAGCCCCAGCATTTT
>NA|TRBD1|TRBJ2-4|TRBV29-1
CSVEGDRKNIQYF
TGCAGCGTTGAGGGGGACAGAAAAAACATTCAGTACTTC
>few|NA|TRBJ2-2|TRBV19
CASSIWRAGELFF
TGTGCCAGTAGTATTTGGAGGGCCGGGGAGCTGTTTTTT
>NA|TRBD1|TRBJ1-6|TRBV19
CASKDYGQGDSPLHF
TGTGCCAGTAAGGATTATGGACAGGGTGATTCACCCCTCCACTTT
>few|TRBD2|TRBJ2-3|TRBV11-3
CASSLDPWRGGGTQYF
TGTGCCAGCAGCTTAGATCCGTGGCGGGGGGGCGGTACGCAGTATTTT
>NA|TRBD2|TRBJ2-3|TRBV29-1
CSVELAGGPNTQYF
TGCAGCGTTGAACTAGCGGGGGGCCCTAATACGCAGTATTTT
>NA|TRBD1|TRBJ1-2|TRBV7-9
CASSTGQGREGYTF
TGTGCCAGCAGCACGGGACAGGGGAGGGAAGGCTACACCTTC
>NA|NA|TRBJ1-6|TRBV20-1
CSASWAQNSPLHF
TGCAGTGCTAGTTGGGCGCAGAATTCACCCCTCCACTTT
>NA|NA|TRBJ2-7|TRBV27
CASSLKVLSDSNYEQYF
TGTGCCAGCAGTTTAAAAGTTTTGTCGGACAGCAACTACGAGCAGTACTTC
>NA|TRBD1|TRBJ1-2|TRBV6-5
CASSMGTGSYGYTF
TGTGCCAGCAGTATGGGGACAGGGAGCTATGGCTACACCTTC
>few|NA|TRBJ1-5|TRBV5-5
CASSWEANQPQHF
TGTGCCAGCAGCTGGGAGGCTAATCAGCCCCAGCATTTT
>NA|TRBD2|TRBJ2-5|TRBV11-2
CASSLVSSGGPYQETQYF
TGTGCCAGCAGCTTAGTTTCTAGCGGGGGCCCGTACCAAGAGACCCAGTACTTC
>NA|TRBD1|TRBJ1-2|TRBV12-3/TRBV12-4
CASSWGTVGYTF
TGTGCCAGCAGTTGGGGGACAGTTGGCTACACCTTC
>few|NA|TRBJ2-7|TRBV5-6
CASSLRFLGVYEQYF
TGTGCCAGCAGCTTGCGGTTCTTAGGGGTCTACGAGCAGTACTTC
>NA|NA|TRBJ1-2|TRBV6-5
CASSLTGPYGYTF
TGTGCCAGCAGTCTTACGGGTCCCTATGGCTACACCTTC
>NA|TRBD1|TRBJ2-2|TRBV28
CASSSRTGANTGELFF
TGTGCCAGCAGTTCTCGGACAGGGGCGAACACCGGGGAGCTGTTTTTT
>NA|TRBD1|TRBJ1-2|TRBV7-9
CASSRRLPGQDDGYTF
TGTGCCAGCAGCCGGAGGCTTCCCGGACAGGATGACGGCTACACCTTC
>NA|NA|TRBJ2-2|TRBV28
CASSFSGVGTGELFF
TGTGCCAGCAGTTTTTCGGGGGTCGGAACCGGGGAGCTGTTTTTT
>NA|NA|TRBJ2-1|TRBV5-1
CASSQGWDNEQFF
TGCGCCAGCAGCCAGGGGTGGGACAATGAGCAGTTCTTC
>NA|TRBD1|TRBJ2-5|TRBV5-1
CASSPGQGRETQYF
TGCGCCAGCAGCCCCGGACAGGGAAGGGAGACCCAGTACTTC
>NA|TRBD1|TRBJ2-3|TRBV7-9
CASSYRQGSADTQYF
TGTGCCAGCAGCTACAGACAGGGATCAGCAGATACGCAGTATTTT
>NA|TRBD2|TRBJ2-1|TRBV28
CASIAGGLYNEQFF
TGTGCCAGCATAGCGGGGGGCCTTTACAATGAGCAGTTCTTC
>NA|NA|TRBJ1-4|TRBV4-2
CASSQGLRATNEKLFF
TGTGCCAGCAGCCAAGGGCTGAGGGCTACTAATGAAAAACTGTTTTTT